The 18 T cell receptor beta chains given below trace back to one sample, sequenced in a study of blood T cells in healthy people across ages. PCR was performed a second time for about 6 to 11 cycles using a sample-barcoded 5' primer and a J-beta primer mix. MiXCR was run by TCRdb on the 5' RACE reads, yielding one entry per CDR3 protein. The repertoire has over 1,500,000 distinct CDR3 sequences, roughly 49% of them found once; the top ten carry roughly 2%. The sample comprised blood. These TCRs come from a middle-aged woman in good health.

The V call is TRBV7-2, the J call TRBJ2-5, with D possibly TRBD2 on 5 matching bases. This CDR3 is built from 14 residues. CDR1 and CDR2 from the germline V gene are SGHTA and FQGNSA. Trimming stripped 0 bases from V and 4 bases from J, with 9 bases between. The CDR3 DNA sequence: TGTGCCAGCAGCTTAGCGAGGGCCTCAGAGACCCAGTACTTC. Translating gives CASSLARASETQYF.

Written as DNA, the CDR3 is TGTGCCAGCAGCTTAGGATGGCTCCTAGGGGCCCTCCGGGAGACCCAGTACTTC. The encoded protein is CASSLGWLLGALRETQYF. The chain carries TRBV7-9 and TRBJ2-5, with D perhaps matching TRBD1 (5 bases). The CDR3 totals 18 residues. In germline, CDR1 is SEHNR, CDR2 FQNEAQ (reference sequence). V lost 1 base to trimming and J lost 5 bases, with 23 bases between them.

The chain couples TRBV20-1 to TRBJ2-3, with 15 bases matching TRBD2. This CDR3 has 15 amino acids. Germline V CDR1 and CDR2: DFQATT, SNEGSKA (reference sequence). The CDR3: CRGTSGGTTTDTQYF. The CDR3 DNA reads TGCAGGGGGACTAGCGGGGGGACAACCACAGATACGCAGTATTTT.

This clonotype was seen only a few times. CDR3 in DNA: TGCAGCGTTGAAATACGGGCTCACTCCTACGAGCAGTACTTC. Residues: CSVEIRAHSYEQYF. This chain uses TRBV29-1 with TRBJ2-7; D uncertain. The CDR3 contains 14 residues. Trimming cost V 2 bases and J 0 bases, with 11 bases left between them. The germline V gene encodes CDR1 SQVTM and CDR2 ANQGSEA.

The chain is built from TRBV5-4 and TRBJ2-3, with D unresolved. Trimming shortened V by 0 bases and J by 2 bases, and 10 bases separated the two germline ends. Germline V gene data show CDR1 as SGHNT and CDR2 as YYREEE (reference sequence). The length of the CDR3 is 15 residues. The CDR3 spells CASSLGDGSTDTQYF. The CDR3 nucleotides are TGTGCCAGCAGCTTGGGTGATGGGTCCACAGATACGCAGTATTTT.

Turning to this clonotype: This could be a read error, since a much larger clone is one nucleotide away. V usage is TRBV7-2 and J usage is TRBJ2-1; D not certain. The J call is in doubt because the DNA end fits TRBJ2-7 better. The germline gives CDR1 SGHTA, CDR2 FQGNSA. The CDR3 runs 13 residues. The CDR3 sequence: CASSFKGKTEQYF. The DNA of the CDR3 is TGTGCCAGCAGCTTTAAGGGCAAAACGGAGCAGTACTTC.

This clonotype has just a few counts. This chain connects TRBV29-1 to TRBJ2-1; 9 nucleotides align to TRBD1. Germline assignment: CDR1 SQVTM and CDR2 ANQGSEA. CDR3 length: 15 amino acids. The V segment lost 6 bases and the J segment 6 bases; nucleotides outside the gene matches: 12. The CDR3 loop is CSVTIGGQGINEQFF. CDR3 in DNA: TGCAGCGTGACCATAGGGGGACAGGGAATCAATGAGCAGTTCTTC.

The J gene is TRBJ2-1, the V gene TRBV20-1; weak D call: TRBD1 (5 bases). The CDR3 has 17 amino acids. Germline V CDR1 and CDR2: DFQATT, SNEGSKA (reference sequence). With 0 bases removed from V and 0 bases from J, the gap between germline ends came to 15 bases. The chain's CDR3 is CSARERGRHSSYNEQFF. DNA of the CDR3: TGCAGTGCTAGAGAAAGGGGAAGACATAGCTCCTACAATGAGCAGTTCTTC.

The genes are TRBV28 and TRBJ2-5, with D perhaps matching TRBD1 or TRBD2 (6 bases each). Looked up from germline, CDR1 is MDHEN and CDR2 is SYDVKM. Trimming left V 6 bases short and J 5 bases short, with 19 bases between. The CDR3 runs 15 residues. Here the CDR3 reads CASSNLGGNRETQYF. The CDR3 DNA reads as TGTGCCAGCAGCAACTTAGGGGGGAACCGGGAGACCCAGTACTTC.

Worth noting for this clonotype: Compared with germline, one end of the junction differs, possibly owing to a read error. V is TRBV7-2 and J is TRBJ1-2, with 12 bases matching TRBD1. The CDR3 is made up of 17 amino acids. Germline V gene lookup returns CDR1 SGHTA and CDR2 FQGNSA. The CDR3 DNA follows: TGTGCCAGCAGCTTAGCCCCGGGACAGGGGGCTAACGATGGCTACACCTTC. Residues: CASSLAPGQGANDGYTF.

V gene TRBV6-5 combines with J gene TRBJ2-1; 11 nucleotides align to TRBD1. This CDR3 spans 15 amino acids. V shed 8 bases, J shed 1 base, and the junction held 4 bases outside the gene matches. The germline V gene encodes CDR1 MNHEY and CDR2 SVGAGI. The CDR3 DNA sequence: TGTGCCAGCGGTTGGGACAGGGGGTCCTACAATGAGCAGTTCTTC. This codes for CASGWDRGSYNEQFF.

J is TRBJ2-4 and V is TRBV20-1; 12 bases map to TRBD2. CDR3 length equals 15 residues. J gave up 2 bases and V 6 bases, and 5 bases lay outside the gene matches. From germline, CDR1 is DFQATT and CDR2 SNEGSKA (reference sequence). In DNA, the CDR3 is TGCAGTGCACCGCTAGCGGGGGGGCCCAAAAACATTCAGTACTTC. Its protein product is CSAPLAGGPKNIQYF.

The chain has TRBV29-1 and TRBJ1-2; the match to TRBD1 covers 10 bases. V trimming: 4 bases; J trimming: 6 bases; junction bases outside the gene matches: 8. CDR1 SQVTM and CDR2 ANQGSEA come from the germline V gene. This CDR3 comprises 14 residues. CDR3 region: CSVGRQGAPDGYTF. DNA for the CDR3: TGCAGCGTTGGGAGACAGGGGGCGCCGGATGGCTACACCTTC.

CDR3 loop: CASSVAPTTRGVQETQFF. The CDR3 DNA follows: TGTGCCAGCAGCGTAGCCCCGACAACCAGGGGGGTTCAAGAGACCCAGTTCTTC. This chain links TRBV9 with TRBJ2-5, with a weak D call TRBD1 (7 bases). The DNA matches TRBJ2-1 better at its end, which makes the J call doubtful. Germline V gene sequence: CDR1 SGDLS, CDR2 YYNGEE. The CDR3 has 18 residues.

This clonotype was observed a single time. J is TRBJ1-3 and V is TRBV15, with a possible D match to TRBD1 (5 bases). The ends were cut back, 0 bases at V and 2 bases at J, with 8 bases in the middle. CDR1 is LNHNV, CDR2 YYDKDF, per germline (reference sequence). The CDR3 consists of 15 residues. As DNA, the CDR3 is TGTGCCACCAGCAGAGACAGGGACCCTGGAAACACCATATATTTT. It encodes CATSRDRDPGNTIYF.

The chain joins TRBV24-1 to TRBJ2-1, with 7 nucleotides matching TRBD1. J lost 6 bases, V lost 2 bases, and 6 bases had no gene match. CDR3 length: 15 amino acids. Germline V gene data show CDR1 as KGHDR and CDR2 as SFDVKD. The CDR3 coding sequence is TGTGCCACCAGTGATTCAAGGGGACAGCCCAATGAGCAGTTCTTC. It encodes CATSDSRGQPNEQFF.

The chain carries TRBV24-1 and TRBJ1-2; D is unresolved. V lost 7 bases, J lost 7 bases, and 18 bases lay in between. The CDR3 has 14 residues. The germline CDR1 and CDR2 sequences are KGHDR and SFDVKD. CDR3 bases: TGTGCCACCAGGGAGTCGCCCCGGAATGGTGGCTACACCTTC. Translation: CATRESPRNGGYTF.

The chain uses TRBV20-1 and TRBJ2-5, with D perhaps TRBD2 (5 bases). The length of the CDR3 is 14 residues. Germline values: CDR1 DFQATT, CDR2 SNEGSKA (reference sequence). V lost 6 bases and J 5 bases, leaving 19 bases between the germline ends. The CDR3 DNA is TGCAGTGCCACCATGCCAGAGGGCGGGGAGACCCAGTACTTC. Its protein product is CSATMPEGGETQYF.